This T cell receptor beta chain is drawn from a study of blood T cell repertoires in COVID-19. Study-wide context: Sites across the United States, Italy and Spain contributed samples from acute and convalescent COVID-19.

As originally analysed: Reference gene primer amplification in the assay estimated nucleated cell counts. TCRdb keeps only in-frame clones here, not all; method: immunoSEQ multiplex PCR. That table supplies the V and J calls and clone size; D and trimming were determined from the DNA. This sample has 200,000 or so clones, with 70% to 90% found just once. The CDR3 length is 14 residues. V lost 4 bases to trimming and J lost 7 bases, with 17 bases between them. Germline V gives CDR1 SGHDT, CDR2 YYEEEE. The sequence was collected from a woman aged 40 to 50 with acute COVID-19. The chain joins TRBV5-6 to TRBJ1-1; TRBD1 is a possible D gene (5 bases). Sequencing used PBMCs or T cells enriched from blood (not recorded which). The chain's CDR3 is CASSPQPAGLEAFF. CDR3 DNA sequence: TGTGCCAGCAGCCCGCAGCCGGCGGGGCTTGAAGCTTTCTTT. The variable domain in full, with the rest retrieved from reference TRBV5-6 and TRBJ1-1, is DAGVTQSPTHLIKTRGQQVTLRCSPKSGHDTVSWYQQALGQGPQFIFQYYEEEERQRGNFPDRFSGHQFPNYSSELNVNALLLGDSALYLCASSPQPAGLEAFFGQGTRLTVV.